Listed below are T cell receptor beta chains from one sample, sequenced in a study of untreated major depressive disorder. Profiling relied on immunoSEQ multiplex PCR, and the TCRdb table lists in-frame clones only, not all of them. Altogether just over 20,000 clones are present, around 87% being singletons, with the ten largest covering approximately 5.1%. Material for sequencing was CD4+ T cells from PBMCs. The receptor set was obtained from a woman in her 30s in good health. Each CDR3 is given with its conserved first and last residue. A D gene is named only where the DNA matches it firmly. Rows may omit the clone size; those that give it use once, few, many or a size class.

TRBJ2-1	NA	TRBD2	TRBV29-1	CSALSGGANEQFF	TGCAGCGCCCTCAGCGGGGGGGCGAATGAGCAGTTCTTC
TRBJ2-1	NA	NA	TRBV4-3	CASSPAEDNEQFF	TGCGCCAGCAGCCCCGCGGAGGACAATGAGCAGTTCTTC
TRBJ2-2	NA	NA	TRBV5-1	CASSFPGDTGELFF	TGCGCCAGCAGCTTCCCGGGGGACACCGGGGAGCTGTTTTTT
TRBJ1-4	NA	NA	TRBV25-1	CASQGTNEKLFF	TGTGCCAGCCAGGGAACTAATGAAAAACTGTTTTTT
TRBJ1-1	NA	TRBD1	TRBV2	CASRVTGGNTEAFF	TGTGCCAGCAGGGTGACAGGGGGGAACACTGAAGCTTTCTTT
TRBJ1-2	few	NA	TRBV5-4	CASSVSGTSSYGYTF	TGTGCCAGCAGCGTATCCGGGACGTCAAGCTATGGCTACACCTTC
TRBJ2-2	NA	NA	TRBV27	CASSLMGIGELFF	TGTGCCAGCAGTTTAATGGGGATCGGGGAGCTGTTTTTT
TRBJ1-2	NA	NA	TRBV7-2	CASSLSNHYGYTF	TGTGCCAGCAGCTTAAGTAACCATTATGGCTACACCTTC
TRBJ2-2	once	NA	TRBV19	CASKLGYTGELFF	TGTGCCAGTAAACTGGGTTATACCGGGGAGCTGTTTTTT
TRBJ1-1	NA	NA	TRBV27	CASKGSGANTEAFF	TGTGCCAGCAAAGGTTCGGGGGCGAACACTGAAGCTTTCTTT
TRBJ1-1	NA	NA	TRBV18	CASSPPNTAEAFF	TGTGCCAGCTCACCACCAAACACTGCGGAAGCTTTCTTT
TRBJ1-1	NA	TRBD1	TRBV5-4	CASKRQGTEAFF	TGTGCCAGCAAGCGACAGGGGACTGAAGCTTTCTTT
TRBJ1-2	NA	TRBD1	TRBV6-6	CASSYSGTDGYTF	TGTGCCAGCAGTTACTCGGGGACAGATGGCTACACCTTC
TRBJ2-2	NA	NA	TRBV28	CASSSQRENTGELFF	TGTGCCAGCAGTTCCCAGAGGGAGAACACCGGGGAGCTGTTTTTT
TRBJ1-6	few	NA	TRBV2	CASSYAVSLSPLHF	TGTGCCAGCTCATATGCGGTTTCTCTTTCACCCCTCCACTTT
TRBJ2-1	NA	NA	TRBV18	CASSPPSGSSYNEQFF	TGTGCCAGCTCCCCCCCATCCGGGAGTAGCTACAATGAGCAGTTCTTC